This TCR beta chain was recovered during a study of radiation and T cells in renal cell carcinoma (dated by TCRdb to the early 2020s). Turning to the overall study: In total, fewer than 55 samples, comprising 25 or so tumors and around 27 peripheral blood samples, were subjected to TCR beta sequencing. The last blood draw happened 4 weeks after radiation, timed to coincide with nephrectomy. In the roughly 54 samples combined, some 4,000,000 unique CDR3 nucleotide sequences were found, encoding 2,658,974 unique CDR3 amino acid sequences.

The investigation overall reported the following: Tracking of blood repertoire dynamics stopped at less than 5 weeks after treatment, with no follow-up past that point. Because pretreatment tumor biopsies were not available, the baseline intratumoral presence of clonotypes could not be determined. With a single-armed trial design, the study had no way to address how radiation dose or scheduling affects the TCR repertoire. Top tumor clonotypes rose in blood from baseline to 2 weeks post-radiation, then contracted by 4 weeks, suggesting transient expansion of tumor-resident clones.

Interpreted using the paper, the time point label stands for: blood 4 weeks post-SBRT, at nephrectomy. The treatment or condition label of this sample denotes: 15 Gy SBRT to primary tumor, nephrectomy 4 weeks later. Samples came from a clinical trial, in which primary renal cell carcinomas received 15 Gy stereotactic body radiation therapy followed by nephrectomy 4 weeks later. To follow tumor-enriched clonotypes, peripheral blood was collected serially from radiation-treated patients at baseline and again at 2 weeks and 4 weeks after SBRT. Every patient had renal cell carcinoma of clear cell pathology. The QIAamp DNA Blood Mini Kit (Qiagen) was used to prepare genomic DNA for TCR sequencing. The analyses included just those samples that passed every quality control check. Following the manufacturer's recommendations, the immunoSEQ kit was used to generate TCR beta libraries from genomic DNA. To prepare the libraries, a first multiplex PCR with proprietary primers was run, followed by a second PCR that added unique barcodes, and a bead cleanup was done after each round. A positive control reaction and a negative control reaction, both provided in the kit, were run with every batch of samples. The final libraries underwent checking on an Agilent 4200 TapeStation D1000 ScreenTape, volumetric pooling, and quantification by qPCR. Sequencing was performed on an Illumina NextSeq500 with a MidOutput 150-cycle cartridge, and 156 Read1 and 15 Index1 cycles were run with kit custom primers. The pooled library was loaded at approximately 0.92 pM, and roughly 18% PhiX control was spiked in. Regarding the original processing steps: The vendor-processed data were analyzed in R, and a clonotype was defined as all T cells that share the same CDR3 nucleotide sequence. For clone abundance analyses, frequencies were normalized to the 10,000 most abundant clones in each sample. Public T cell clones, averaging fewer than five per sample, were removed before analysis. Tumor-enriched clonotypes and baseline blood-enriched clonotypes were defined as those with an abundance difference of at least 32-fold between compartments. A beta-binomial differential abundance model was used to identify clonotypes that expanded or contracted between blood time points. Similarity between tumor and blood repertoires was quantified using the Baroni-Urbani and Buser coefficient, and groups were compared with two-tailed Wilcoxon tests in R. TCRdb carries this immuneACCESS record with in-frame sequences only. Its versions omit some clonotypes, under half of them owing to an unresolved V gene in the studies checked, with the rest unexplained. The V and J calls and clone size are taken from that table; D and trimming were inferred from the DNA. The sample includes about 150,000 clones, with about 88% observed a single time. In total, the top ten clones hold around 17% of the sample.

Note on this clone: There is no known antigen for this receptor. The input lacks base qualities; no much larger clone sits a single base away.

Trimming takes 4 bases from V and 6 bases from J, and the germline ends sit 11 bases apart. CDR1 SGHRS and CDR2 YFSETQ are derived from the germline V gene. Reading from cysteine to phenylalanine, the CDR3 counts 12 amino acids. The retained sequence is limited to the CDR3, 36 bases, with the frame set at the first base. Source: blood, taken from a patient whose treatment included radiotherapy and nephrectomy. This sequence was found in a woman between 50 and 59 years old with renal cell carcinoma. The sequence links TRBV5-1 to TRBJ2-7; no D gene is confidently identified. In nucleotides, the sequence is TGCGCCAGCAGCCTGGATCTTCGCGAGCAGTACTTC. Its translation reads: CASSLDLREQYF.